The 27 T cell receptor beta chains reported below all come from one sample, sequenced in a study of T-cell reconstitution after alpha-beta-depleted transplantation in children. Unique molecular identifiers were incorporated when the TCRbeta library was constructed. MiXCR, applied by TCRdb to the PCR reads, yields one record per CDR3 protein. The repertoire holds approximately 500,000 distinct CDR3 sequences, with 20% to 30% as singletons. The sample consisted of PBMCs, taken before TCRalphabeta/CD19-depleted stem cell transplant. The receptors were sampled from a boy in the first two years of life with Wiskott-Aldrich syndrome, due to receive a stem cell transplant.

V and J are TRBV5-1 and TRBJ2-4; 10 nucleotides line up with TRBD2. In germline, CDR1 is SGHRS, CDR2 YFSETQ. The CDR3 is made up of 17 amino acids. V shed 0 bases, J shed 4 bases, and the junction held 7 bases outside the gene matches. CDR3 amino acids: CASSLETAGGPKNIQYF. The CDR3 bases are TGCGCCAGCAGCTTGGAAACAGCGGGAGGGCCTAAAAACATTCAGTACTTC.

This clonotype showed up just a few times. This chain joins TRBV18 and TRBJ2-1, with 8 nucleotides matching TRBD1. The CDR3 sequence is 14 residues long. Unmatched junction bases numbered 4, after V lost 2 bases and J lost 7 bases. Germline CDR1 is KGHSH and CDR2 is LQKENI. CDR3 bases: TGTGCCAGCTCACCAGGCAGGGGGCAGAATGAGCAGTTCTTC. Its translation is CASSPGRGQNEQFF.

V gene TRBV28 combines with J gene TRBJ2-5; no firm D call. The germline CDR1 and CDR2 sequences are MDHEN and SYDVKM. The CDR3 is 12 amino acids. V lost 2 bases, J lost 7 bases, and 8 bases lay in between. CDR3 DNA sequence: TGTGCCAGCAGTTTAACGGCCGGGACCCAGTACTTC. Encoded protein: CASSLTAGTQYF.

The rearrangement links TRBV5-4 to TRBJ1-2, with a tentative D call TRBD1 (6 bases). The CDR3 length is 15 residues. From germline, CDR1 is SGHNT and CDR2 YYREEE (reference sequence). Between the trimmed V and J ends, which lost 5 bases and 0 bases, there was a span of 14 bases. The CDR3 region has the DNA TGTGCCAGCAGTTTACAGGGTCGAGCTAACTATGGCTACACCTTC. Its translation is CASSLQGRANYGYTF.

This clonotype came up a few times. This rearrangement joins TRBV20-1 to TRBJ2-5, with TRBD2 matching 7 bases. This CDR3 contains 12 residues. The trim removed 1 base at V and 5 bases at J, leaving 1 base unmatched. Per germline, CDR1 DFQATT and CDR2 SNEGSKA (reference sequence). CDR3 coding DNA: TGCAGTGCTAGAGTGGGAGGGGAGACCCAGTACTTC. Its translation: CSARVGGETQYF.

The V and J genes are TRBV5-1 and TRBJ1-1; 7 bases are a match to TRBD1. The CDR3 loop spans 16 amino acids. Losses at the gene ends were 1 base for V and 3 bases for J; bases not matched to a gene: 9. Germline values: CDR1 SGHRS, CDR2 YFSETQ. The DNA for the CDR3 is TGCGCCAGCAGCTTGCGACTGACAGGGAAGGACACTGAAGCTTTCTTT. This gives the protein CASSLRLTGKDTEAFF.

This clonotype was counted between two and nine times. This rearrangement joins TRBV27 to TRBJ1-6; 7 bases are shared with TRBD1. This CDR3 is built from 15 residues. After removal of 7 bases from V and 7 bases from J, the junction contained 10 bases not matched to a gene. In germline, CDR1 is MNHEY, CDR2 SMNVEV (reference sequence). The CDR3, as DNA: TGTGCCAGCACCTTCCAGGGGGTAGGGAATTCACCCCTCCACTTT. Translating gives CASTFQGVGNSPLHF.

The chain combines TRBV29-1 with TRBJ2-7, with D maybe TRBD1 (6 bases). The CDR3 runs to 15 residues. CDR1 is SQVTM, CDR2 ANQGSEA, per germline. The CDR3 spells CSVKGEAVLSDEQYF. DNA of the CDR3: TGCAGTGTTAAGGGGGAAGCGGTACTATCGGACGAGCAGTACTTC.

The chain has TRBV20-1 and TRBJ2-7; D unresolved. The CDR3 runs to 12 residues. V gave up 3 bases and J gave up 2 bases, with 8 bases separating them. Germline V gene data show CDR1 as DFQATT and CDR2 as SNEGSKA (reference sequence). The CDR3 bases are TGCAGTGCTAGGAGGCAGGCCTACGAGCAGTACTTC. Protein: CSARRQAYEQYF.

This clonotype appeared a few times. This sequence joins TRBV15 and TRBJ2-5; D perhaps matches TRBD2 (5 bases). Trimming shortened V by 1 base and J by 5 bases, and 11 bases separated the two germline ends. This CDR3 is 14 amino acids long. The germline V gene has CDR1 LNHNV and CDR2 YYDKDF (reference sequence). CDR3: CATSRGGARETQYF. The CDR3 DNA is TGTGCCACCAGCAGAGGGGGAGCGCGGGAGACCCAGTACTTC.

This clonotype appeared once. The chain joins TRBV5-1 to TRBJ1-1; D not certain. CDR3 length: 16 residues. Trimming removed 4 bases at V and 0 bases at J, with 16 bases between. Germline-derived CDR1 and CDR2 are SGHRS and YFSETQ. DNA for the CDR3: TGCGCCAGCAGCCCACAAGGTGGGCGGCTGAACACTGAAGCTTTCTTT. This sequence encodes CASSPQGGRLNTEAFF. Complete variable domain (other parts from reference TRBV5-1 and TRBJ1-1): KAGVTQTPRYLIKTRGQQVTLSCSPISGHRSVSWYQQTPGQGLQFLFEYFSETQRNKGNFPGRFSGRQFSNSRSEMNVSTLELGDSALYLCASSPQGGRLNTEAFFGQGTRLTVV.

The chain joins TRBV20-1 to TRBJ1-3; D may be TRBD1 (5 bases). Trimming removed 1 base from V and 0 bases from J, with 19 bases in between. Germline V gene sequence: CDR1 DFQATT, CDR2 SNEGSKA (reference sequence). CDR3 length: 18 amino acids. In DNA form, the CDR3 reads TGCAGTGCTAGAGTGGGACTCTGTGGAGGATGCTCTGGAAACACCATATATTTT. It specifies CSARVGLCGGCSGNTIYF.

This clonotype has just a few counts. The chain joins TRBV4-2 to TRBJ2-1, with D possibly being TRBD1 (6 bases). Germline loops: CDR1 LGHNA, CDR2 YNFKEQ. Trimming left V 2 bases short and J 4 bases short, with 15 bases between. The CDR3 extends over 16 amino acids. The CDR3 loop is CASSQIALGGYNEQFF. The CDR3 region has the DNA TGTGCCAGCAGCCAAATAGCCTTAGGGGGTTACAATGAGCAGTTCTTC.

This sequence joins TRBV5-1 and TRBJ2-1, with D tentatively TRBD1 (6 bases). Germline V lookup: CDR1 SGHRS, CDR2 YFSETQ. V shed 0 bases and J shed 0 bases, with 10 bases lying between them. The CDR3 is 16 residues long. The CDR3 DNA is TGCGCCAGCAGCTTGGGGGGGCCCCGCTCCTACAATGAGCAGTTCTTC. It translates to CASSLGGPRSYNEQFF.

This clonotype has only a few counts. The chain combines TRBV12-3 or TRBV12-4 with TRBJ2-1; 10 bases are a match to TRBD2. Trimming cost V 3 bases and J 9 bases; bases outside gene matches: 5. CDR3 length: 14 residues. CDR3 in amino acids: CASSFPSGSGEQFF. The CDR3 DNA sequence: TGTGCCAGCAGTTTTCCTAGCGGGAGTGGTGAGCAGTTCTTC.

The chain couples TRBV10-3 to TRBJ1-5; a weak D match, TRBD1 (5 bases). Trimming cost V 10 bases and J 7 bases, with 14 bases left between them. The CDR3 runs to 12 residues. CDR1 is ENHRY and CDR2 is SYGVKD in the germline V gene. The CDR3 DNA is TGTGCCACCTCGGGTCGGGGGCAGCCCCAGCATTTT. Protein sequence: CATSGRGQPQHF.

In nucleotides, the CDR3 is TGCGCCAGCAGCTCGACTTCTAGCGGGATAGACGAGCAGTACTTC. Its translation is CASSSTSSGIDEQYF. The chain couples TRBV5-1 to TRBJ2-7; the match to TRBD2 covers 9 bases. V lost 3 bases and J lost 5; bases outside the gene matches: 9. CDR1 and CDR2 from the germline V gene are SGHRS and YFSETQ. The CDR3 has 15 amino acids.

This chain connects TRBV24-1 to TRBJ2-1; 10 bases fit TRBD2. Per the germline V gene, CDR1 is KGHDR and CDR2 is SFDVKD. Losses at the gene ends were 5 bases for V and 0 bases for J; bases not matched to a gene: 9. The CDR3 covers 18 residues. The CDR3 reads CATSVASGRGDSYNEQFF. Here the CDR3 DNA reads TGTGCCACCAGTGTGGCTAGCGGGAGAGGGGACTCCTACAATGAGCAGTTCTTC.

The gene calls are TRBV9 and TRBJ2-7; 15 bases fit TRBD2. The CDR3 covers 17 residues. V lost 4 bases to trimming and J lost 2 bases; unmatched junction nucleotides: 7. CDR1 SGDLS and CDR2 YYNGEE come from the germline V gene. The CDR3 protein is CASSRGTSGRITYEQYF. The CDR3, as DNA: TGTGCCAGCAGCCGAGGGACTAGCGGGAGGATAACCTACGAGCAGTACTTC.

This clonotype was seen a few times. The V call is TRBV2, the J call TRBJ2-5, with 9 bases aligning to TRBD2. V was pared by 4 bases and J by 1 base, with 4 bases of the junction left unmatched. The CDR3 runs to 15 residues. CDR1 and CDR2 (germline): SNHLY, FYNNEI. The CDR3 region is CASSGGGRAQETQYF. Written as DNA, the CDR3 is TGTGCCAGCAGTGGTGGCGGGAGGGCCCAAGAGACCCAGTACTTC.

The CDR3 DNA is TGTGCCAGCAGCCCAGGACAAGGGGGGATTATCCAAGAGACCCAGTACTTC. It yields the protein CASSPGQGGIIQETQYF. V is TRBV7-6 and J is TRBJ2-5; either TRBD1 or TRBD2 may supply D (6 bases each). Trimming pared 5 bases from V and 1 base from J, leaving 20 bases between. The CDR3 runs 17 residues. Germline V CDR1 and CDR2: SGHVS, FNYEAQ.

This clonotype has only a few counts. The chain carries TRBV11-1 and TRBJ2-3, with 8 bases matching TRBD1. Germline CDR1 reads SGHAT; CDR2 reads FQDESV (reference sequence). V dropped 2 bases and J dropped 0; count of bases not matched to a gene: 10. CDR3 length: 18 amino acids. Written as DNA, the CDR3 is TGTGCCAGCAGCTTACCCCTAACAGGGGGTACGAGCACAGATACGCAGTATTTT. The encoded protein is CASSLPLTGGTSTDTQYF.

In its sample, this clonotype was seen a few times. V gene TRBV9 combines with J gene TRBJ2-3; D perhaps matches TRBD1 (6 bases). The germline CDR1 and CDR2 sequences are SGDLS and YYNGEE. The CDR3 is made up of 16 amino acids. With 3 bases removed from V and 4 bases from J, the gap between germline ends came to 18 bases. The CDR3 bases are TGTGCCAGCAGCGGGGTGGGGTTTCAGGGGCCAGATACGCAGTATTTT. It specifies CASSGVGFQGPDTQYF.

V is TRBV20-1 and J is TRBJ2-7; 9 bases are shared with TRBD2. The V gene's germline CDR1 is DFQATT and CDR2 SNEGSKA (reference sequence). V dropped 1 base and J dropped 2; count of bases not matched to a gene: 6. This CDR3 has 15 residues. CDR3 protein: CSARVRGRGPYEQYF. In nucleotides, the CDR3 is TGCAGTGCTAGAGTCCGCGGGAGGGGGCCCTACGAGCAGTACTTC.

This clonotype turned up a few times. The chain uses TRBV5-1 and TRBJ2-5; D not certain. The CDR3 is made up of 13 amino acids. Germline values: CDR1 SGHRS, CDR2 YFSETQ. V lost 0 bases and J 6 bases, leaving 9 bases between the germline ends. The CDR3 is CASSLGSGQTQYF. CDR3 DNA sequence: TGCGCCAGCAGCTTGGGCTCTGGACAGACCCAGTACTTC. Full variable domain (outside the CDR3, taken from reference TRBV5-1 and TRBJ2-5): KAGVTQTPRYLIKTRGQQVTLSCSPISGHRSVSWYQQTPGQGLQFLFEYFSETQRNKGNFPGRFSGRQFSNSRSEMNVSTLELGDSALYLCASSLGSGQTQYFGPGTRLLVL.

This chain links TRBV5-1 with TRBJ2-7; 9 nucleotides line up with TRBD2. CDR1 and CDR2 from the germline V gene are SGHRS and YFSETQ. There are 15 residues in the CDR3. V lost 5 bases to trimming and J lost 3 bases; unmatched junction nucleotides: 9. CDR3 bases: TGCGCCAGCAGTAAGGGCGGGAGGGACTTCTACGAGCAGTACTTC. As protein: CASSKGGRDFYEQYF.

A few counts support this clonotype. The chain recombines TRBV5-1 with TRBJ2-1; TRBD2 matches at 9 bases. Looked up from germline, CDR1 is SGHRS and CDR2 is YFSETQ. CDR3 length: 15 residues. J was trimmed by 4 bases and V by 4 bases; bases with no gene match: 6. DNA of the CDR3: TGCGCCAGCAGCCCATCTAGCGGGATTTACAATGAGCAGTTCTTC. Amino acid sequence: CASSPSSGIYNEQFF.